The clone carrying this T cell receptor beta chain appeared many times. Germline assignment: CDR1 SQVTM and CDR2 ANQGSEA. The length of the CDR3 is 15 residues. After removal of 4 bases from V and 4 bases from J, the junction contained 6 bases not matched to a gene. The data stem from a study of breast tumors, draining lymph nodes, adjacent tissues. TCRdb re-analysed the multiplex PCR reads in MiXCR, keeping a single row per CDR3 protein. Of more than 85,000 distinct CDR3 sequences in the sample, over 20% were seen once. The lymph nodes were axillary draining lymph nodes from breast cancer patients. Source material: axillary lymph node tissue. The chain carries TRBV29-1 and TRBJ2-1; 11 bases are shared with TRBD2. The receptor's source is a female donor with breast cancer. Some clones in this sample may be carry-over from other donors' samples. The CDR3 DNA is TGCAGCGTTGTCGAACTAGCGGGGGTTTACAATGAGCAGTTCTTC. Protein: CSVVELAGVYNEQFF.